This T cell receptor (beta chain) was retrieved from a study of siplizumab effects on memory and regulatory T cells. The study, taken as a whole, reports: The authors could not assign a naive or memory phenotype to roughly 75-95% of proliferating CD4+ or CD8+ clones.

With V trimmed by 2 bases and J by 5 bases, 4 bases remained unmatched. The CDR3 loop spans 14 amino acids. Germline V gene sequence: CDR1 SGHRS, CDR2 YFSETQ. Assay: immunoSEQ multiplex PCR; the TCRdb copy retains only in-frame clones and omits some. The data contain some 100,000 clones, 94% of them singletons. With regard to this clone: What it recognizes is unknown.

This rearrangement joins TRBV5-1 to TRBJ2-7; 10 positions match TRBD1. The sequenced sample was Tregs sorted from blood. This sequence was found in a human donor in good health. CDR3 region: CASSLGQGDDEQYF. CDR3 nucleotides: TGCGCCAGCAGCTTAGGACAGGGGGATGACGAGCAGTACTTC.